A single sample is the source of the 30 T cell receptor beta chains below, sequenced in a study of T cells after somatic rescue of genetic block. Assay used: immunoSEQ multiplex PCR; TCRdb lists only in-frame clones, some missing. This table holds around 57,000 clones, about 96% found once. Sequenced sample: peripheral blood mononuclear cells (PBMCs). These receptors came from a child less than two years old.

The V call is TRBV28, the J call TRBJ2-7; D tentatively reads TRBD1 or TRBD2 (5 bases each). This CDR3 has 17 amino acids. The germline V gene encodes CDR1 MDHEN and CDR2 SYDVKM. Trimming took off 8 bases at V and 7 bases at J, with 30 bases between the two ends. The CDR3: CASLGRRPSYPLREQYF. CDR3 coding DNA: TGTGCCAGCTTGGGACGGCGGCCCAGTTACCCCTTACGAGAGCAGTACTTC. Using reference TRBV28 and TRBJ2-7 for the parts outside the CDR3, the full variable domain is DVKVTQSSRYLVKRTGEKVFLECVQDMDHENMFWYRQDPGLGLRLIYFSYDVKMKEKGDIPEGYSVSREKKERFSLILESASTNQTSMYLCASLGRRPSYPLREQYFGPGTRLTVT.

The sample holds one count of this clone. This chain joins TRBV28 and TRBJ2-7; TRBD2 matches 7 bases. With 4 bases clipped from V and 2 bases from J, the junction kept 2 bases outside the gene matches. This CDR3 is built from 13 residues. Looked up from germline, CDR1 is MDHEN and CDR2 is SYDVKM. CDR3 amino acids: CASSWGGPYEQYF. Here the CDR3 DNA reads TGTGCCAGCAGTTGGGGAGGGCCCTACGAGCAGTACTTC.

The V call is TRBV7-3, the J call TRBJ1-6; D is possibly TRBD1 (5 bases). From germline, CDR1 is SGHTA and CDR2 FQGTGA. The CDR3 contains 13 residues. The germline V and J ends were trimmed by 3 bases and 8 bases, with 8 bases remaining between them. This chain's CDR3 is CASSFSGDSPLHF. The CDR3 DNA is TGTGCCAGCAGCTTCTCGGGGGATTCACCCCTCCACTTT.

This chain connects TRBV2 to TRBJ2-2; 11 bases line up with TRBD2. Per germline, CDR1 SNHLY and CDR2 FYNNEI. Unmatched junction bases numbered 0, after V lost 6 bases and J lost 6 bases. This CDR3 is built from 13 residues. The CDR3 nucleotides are TGTGCCAGCAGACTAGCGGGAGCCGGGGAGCTGTTTTTT. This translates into CASRLAGAGELFF. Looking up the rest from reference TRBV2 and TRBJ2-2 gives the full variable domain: EPEVTQTPSHQVTQMGQEVILRCVPISNHLYFYWYRQILGQKVEFLVSFYNNEISEKSEIFDDQFSVERPDGSNFTLKIRSTKLEDSAMYFCASRLAGAGELFFGEGSRLTVL.

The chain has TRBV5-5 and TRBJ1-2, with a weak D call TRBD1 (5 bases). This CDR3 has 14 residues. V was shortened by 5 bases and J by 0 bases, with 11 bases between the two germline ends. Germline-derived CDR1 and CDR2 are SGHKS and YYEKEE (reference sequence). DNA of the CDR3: TGTGCCAGCAGGCCTGGACACGCTAACTATGGCTACACCTTC. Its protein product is CASRPGHANYGYTF.

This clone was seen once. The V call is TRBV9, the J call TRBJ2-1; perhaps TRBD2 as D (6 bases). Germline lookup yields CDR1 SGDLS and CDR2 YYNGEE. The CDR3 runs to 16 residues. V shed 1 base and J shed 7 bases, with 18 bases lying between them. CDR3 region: CASSVRGTSTHNEQFF. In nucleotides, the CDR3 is TGTGCCAGCAGCGTAAGGGGAACTAGCACACATAATGAGCAGTTCTTC.

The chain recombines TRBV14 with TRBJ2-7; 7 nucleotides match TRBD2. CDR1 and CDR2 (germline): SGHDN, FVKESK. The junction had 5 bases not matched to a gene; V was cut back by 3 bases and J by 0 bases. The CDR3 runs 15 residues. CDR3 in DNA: TGTGCCAGCAGCCATCTGGCTAGCGGCTCCTACGAGCAGTACTTC. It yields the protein CASSHLASGSYEQYF.

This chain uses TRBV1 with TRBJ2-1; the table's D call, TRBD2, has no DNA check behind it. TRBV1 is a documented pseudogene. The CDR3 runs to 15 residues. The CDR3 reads CTSSQALAGNNEQFF. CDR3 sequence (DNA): TGCACCAGCAGCCAAGCACTAGCGGGTAACAATGAGCAGTTCTTC.

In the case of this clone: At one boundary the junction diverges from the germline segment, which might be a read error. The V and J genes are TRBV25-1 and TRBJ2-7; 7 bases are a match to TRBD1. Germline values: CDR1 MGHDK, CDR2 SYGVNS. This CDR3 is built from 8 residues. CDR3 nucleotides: TGTGCCAGGAGGGACAGCGCCTTC. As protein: CARRDSAF.

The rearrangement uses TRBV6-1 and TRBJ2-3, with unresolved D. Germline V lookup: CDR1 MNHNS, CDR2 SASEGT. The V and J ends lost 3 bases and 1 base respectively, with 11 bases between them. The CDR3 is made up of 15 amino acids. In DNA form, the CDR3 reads TGTGCCAGCAGTGACCTAGTCGGTGGCACAGATACGCAGTATTTT. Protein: CASSDLVGGTDTQYF.

CDR3 nucleotides: TGTGCCAGCAGTGAAACGACAGTCCAAGAGACCCAGTACTTC. It specifies CASSETTVQETQYF. The chain recombines TRBV6-1 with TRBJ2-5, with D possibly matching TRBD1 (5 bases). The germline V and J ends were trimmed by 2 bases and 1 base, with 8 bases remaining between them. The germline V gene has CDR1 MNHNS and CDR2 SASEGT. The CDR3 loop spans 14 amino acids.

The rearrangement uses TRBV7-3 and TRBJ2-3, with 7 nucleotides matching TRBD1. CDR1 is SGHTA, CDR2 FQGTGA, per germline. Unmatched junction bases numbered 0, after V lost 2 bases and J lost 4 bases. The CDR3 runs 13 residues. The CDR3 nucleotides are TGTGCCAGCAGCTTACAGGGGGCAGATACGCAGTATTTT. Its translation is CASSLQGADTQYF.

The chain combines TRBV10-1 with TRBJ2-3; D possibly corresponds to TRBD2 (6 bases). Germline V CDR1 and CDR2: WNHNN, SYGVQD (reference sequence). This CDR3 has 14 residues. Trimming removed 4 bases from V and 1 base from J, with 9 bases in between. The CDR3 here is CASSVASGTDTQYF. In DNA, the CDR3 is TGCGCCAGCAGTGTGGCTAGCGGCACAGATACGCAGTATTTT.

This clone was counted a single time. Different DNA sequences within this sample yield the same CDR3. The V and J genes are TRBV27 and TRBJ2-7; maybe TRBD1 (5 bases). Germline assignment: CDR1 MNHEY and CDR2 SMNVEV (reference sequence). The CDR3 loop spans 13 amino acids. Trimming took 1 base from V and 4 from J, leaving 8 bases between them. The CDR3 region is CASSLFQGYEQYF. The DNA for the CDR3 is TGTGCCAGCAGTTTATTCCAGGGATACGAGCAGTACTTC.

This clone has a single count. The CDR3 sequence is CASSFVGEGYEQYF. The CDR3 DNA is TGTGCCAGCAGCTTCGTAGGGGAAGGTTACGAGCAGTACTTC. The gene calls are TRBV11-3 and TRBJ2-7, with a tentative D call TRBD1 (5 bases). The V gene lost 3 bases and the J gene lost 4 bases, with 13 bases spanning the gap. CDR1 is SGHNT, CDR2 YENEEA, per germline. This CDR3 region has 14 residues.

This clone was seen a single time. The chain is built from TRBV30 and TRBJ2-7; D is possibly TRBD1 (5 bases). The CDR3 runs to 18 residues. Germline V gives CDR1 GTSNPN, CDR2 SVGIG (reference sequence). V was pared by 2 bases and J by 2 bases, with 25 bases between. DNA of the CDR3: TGTGCCTGGAGTATGAATGGATCTCGGACACCCAGGCCCTACGAGCAGTACTTC. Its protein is CAWSMNGSRTPRPYEQYF.

The CDR3 DNA reads as TGTGCCAGCAGCCTGATAGACGGTCAGCCCCAGCATTTT. It is translated as CASSLIDGQPQHF. The chain links TRBV7-6 to TRBJ1-5, with unresolved D. This CDR3 contains 13 residues. Trimming left V 5 bases short and J 6 bases short, with 11 bases between. Germline CDR1 reads SGHVS; CDR2 reads FNYEAQ.

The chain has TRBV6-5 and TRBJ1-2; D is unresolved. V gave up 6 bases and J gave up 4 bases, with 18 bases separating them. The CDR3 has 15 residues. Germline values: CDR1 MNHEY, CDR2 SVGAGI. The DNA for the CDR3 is TGTGCCAGCAGCCCGGGAAGACCGACTCCCTATGGCTACACCTTC. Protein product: CASSPGRPTPYGYTF.

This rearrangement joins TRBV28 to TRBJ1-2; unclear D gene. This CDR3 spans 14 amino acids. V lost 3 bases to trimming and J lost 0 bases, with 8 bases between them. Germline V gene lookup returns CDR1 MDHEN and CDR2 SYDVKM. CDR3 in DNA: TGTGCCAGCAGTTTCCAGGCGACTAACTATGGCTACACCTTC. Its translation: CASSFQATNYGYTF.

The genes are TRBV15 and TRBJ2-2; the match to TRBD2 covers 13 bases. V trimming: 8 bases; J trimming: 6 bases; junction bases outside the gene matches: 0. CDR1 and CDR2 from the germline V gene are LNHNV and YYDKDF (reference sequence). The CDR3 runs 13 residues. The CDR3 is CATGLAGAGELFF. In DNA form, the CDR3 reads TGTGCCACCGGACTAGCGGGAGCCGGGGAGCTGTTTTTT. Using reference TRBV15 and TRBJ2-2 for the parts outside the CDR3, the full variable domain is DAMVIQNPRYQVTQFGKPVTLSCSQTLNHNVMYWYQQKSSQAPKLLFHYYDKDFNNEADTPDNFQSRRPNTSFCFLDIRSPGLGDTAMYLCATGLAGAGELFFGEGSRLTVL.

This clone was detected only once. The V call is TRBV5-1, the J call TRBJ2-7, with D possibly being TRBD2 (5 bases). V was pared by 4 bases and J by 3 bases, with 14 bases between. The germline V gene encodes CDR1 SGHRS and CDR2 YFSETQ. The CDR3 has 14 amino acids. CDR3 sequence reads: CASSPLEPVYEQYF. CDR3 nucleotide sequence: TGCGCCAGCAGCCCACTAGAGCCTGTCTACGAGCAGTACTTC.

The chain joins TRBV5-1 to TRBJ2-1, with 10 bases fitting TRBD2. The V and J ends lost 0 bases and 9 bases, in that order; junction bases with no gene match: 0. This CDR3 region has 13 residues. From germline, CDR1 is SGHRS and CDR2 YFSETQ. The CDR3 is CASSLGLAGEQFF. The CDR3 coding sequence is TGCGCCAGCAGCTTGGGACTAGCGGGTGAGCAGTTCTTC.

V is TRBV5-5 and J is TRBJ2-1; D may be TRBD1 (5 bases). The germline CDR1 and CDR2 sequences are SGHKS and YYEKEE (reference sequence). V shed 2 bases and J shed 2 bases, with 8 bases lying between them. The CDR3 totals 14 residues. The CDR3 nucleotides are TGTGCCAGCAGCTTAGGGGCAACCTACAATGAGCAGTTCTTC. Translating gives CASSLGATYNEQFF.

The CDR3 loop reads CASSTRGSGSQETQYF. The CDR3 nucleotides read TGTGCCAGCAGTACCCGGGGTAGCGGATCCCAAGAGACCCAGTACTTC. The chain uses TRBV2 and TRBJ2-5; D possibly corresponds to TRBD2 (6 bases). Per the germline V gene, CDR1 is SNHLY and CDR2 is FYNNEI. V lost 5 bases and J 1 base, leaving 17 bases between the germline ends. The CDR3 consists of 16 residues. The entire variable domain, with the rest obtained from reference TRBV2 and TRBJ2-5, is as follows: EPEVTQTPSHQVTQMGQEVILRCVPISNHLYFYWYRQILGQKVEFLVSFYNNEISEKSEIFDDQFSVERPDGSNFTLKIRSTKLEDSAMYFCASSTRGSGSQETQYFGPGTRLLVL.

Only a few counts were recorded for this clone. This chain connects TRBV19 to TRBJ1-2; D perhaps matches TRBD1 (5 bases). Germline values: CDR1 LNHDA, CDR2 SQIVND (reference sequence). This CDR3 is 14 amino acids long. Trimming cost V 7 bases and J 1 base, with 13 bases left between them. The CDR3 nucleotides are TGTGCCAGTAACGATGGGGGACTTAACTATGGCTACACCTTC. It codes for CASNDGGLNYGYTF.

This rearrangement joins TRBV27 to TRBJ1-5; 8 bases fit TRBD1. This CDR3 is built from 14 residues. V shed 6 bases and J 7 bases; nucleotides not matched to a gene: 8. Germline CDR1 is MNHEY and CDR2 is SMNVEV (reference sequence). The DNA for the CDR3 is TGTGCCAGCAGAGACAGGGGAATAGGACAGCCCCAGCATTTT. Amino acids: CASRDRGIGQPQHF.

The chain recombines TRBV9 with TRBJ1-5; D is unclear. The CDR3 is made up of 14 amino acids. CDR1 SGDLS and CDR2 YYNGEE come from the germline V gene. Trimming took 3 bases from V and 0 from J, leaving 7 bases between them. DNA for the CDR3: TGTGCCAGCAGCGCCGGCTATAGCAATCAGCCCCAGCATTTT. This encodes CASSAGYSNQPQHF. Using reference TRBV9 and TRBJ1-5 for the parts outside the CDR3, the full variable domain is DSGVTQTPKHLITATGQRVTLRCSPRSGDLSVYWYQQSLDQGLQFLIQYYNGEERAKGNILERFSAQQFPDLHSELNLSSLELGDSALYFCASSAGYSNQPQHFGDGTRLSIL.

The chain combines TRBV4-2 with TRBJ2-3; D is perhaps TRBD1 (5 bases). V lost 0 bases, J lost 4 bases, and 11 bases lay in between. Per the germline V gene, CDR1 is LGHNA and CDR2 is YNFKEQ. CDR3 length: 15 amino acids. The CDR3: CASSQEEGVADTQYF. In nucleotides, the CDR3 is TGTGCCAGCAGCCAAGAAGAAGGGGTAGCAGATACGCAGTATTTT.

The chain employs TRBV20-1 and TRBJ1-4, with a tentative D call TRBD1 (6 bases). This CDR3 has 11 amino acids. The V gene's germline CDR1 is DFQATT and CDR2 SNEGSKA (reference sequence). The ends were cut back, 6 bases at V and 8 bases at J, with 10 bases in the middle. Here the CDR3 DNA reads TGCAGTGCAAGGGGGGGGGAAAAACTGTTTTTT. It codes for CSARGGEKLFF.

The CDR3: CASSDTGSTDTQYF. CDR3 DNA: TGTGCCAGCAGCGATACAGGGAGCACAGATACGCAGTATTTT. J is TRBJ2-3 and V is TRBV9; tentative D call: TRBD1 (6 bases). From germline, CDR1 is SGDLS and CDR2 YYNGEE. This CDR3 spans 14 amino acids. V was shortened by 3 bases and J by 0 bases, with 8 bases between the two germline ends.